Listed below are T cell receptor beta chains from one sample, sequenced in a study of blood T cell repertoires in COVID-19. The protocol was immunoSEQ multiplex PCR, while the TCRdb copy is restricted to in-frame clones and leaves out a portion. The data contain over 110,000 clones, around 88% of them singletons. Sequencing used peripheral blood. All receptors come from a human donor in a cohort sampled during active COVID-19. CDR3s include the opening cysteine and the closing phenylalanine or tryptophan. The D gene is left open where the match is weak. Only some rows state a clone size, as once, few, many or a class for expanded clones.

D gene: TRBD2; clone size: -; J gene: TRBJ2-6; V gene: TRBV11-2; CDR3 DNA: TGTGCCAGCAGCTCTATAAGCGGGGGGAAAGGGGCCAACGTCCTGACTTTC; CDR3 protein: CASSSISGGKGANVLTF
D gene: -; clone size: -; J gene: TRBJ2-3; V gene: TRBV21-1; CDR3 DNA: TGTGCCAGCAGCGTCCTCGACAGCCATAGCACAGATACGCAGTATTTT; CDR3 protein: CASSVLDSHSTDTQYF
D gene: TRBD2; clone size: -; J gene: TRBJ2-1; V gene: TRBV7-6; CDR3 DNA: TGTGCCAGCAGCTTAACTAGCGGGGGGGCGAGGCGAGAGCAGTTCTTC; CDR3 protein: CASSLTSGGARREQFF
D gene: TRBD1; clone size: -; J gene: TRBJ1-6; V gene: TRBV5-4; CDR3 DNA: TGTGCCAGCAGCTCCGACAGGGACTCACCCCTCCACTTT; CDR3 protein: CASSSDRDSPLHF
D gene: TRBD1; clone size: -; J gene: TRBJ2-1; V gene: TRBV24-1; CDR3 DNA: TGTGCCACCAGTGATTTCCGGGACAGGGACGGTGAGCAGTTCTTC; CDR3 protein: CATSDFRDRDGEQFF
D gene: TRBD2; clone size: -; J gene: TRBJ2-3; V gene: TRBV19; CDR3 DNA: TGTGCCAGTAGTGGCGGGACTAGCGGGCGGGGAGGGGCGCAGTATTTT; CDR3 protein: CASSGGTSGRGGAQYF
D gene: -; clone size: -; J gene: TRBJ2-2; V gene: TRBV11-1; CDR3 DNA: TGTGCCAGCAGTCCACAGGGGGGGTCCGGGGAGCTGTTTTTT; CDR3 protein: CASSPQGGSGELFF
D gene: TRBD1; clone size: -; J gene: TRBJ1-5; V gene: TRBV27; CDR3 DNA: TGTGCCAGCAGTTTGAGGACAGGACAAAATCAGCCCCAGCATTTT; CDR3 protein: CASSLRTGQNQPQHF
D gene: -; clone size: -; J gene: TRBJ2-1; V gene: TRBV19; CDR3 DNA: TGTGCCAGTAGTATAACCACAGGGTACAATGAGCAGTTCTTC; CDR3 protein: CASSITTGYNEQFF
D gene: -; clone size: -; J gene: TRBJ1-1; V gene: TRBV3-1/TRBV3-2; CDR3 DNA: TGTGCCAGCAGCGGAGGTGGGGGGGCCACTGAAGCTTTCTTT; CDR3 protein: CASSGGGGATEAFF
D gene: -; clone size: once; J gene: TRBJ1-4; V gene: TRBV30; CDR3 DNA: TGTGCCTGGAGTGTAAGACTCCGACGGGGAGCCGACAATGAAAAACTGTTTTTT; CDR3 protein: CAWSVRLRRGADNEKLFF
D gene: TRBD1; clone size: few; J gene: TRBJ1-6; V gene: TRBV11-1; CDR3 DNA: TGTGCCAGCAGCCGGACAGGGTCTAATTCACCCCTCCACTTT; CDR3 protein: CASSRTGSNSPLHF
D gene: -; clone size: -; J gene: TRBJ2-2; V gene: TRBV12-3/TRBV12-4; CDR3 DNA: TGTGCCAGCAGCTTACTCGCGGCCGGGGAGCTGTTTTTT; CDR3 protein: CASSLLAAGELFF
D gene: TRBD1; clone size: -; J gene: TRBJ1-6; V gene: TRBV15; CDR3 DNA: TGTGCCACCCGGGACAGGGTGGAATCACCCCTCCACTTT; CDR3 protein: CATRDRVESPLHF
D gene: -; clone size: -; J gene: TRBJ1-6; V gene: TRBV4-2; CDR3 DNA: TGTGCCAGCAGCCAAGTGGGCAGGGCCAATTCACCCCTCCACTTT; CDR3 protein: CASSQVGRANSPLHF
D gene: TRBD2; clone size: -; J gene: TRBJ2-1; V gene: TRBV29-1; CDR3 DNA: TGCAGCGCGCTACTCGCCGGGACTAGCGGACACAATGAGCAGTTCTTC; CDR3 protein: CSALLAGTSGHNEQFF
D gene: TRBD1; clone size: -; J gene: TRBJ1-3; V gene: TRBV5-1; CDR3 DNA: TGCGCCAGCAGCTTGGGGGACAGGGGCCCAAACACCATATATTTT; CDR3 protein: CASSLGDRGPNTIYF
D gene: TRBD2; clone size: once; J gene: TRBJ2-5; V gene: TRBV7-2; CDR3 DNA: TGTGCCAGCAGCCAGGGGCGGGGACTAGCGGGGGTCCAGTACTTC; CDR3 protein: CASSQGRGLAGVQYF